The 18 T cell receptor beta chains below were found in one sample sequenced in a study of blood T cell repertoires in COVID-19. Data came from immunoSEQ multiplex PCR; TCRdb stores just in-frame clones and leaves some out. Among about 67,000 clones listed, over 70% were seen once. Specimen: peripheral blood. These receptors all stem from a man aged 50 to 59 with active COVID-19.

V gene TRBV29-1 combines with J gene TRBJ1-2, with a possible D match to TRBD1 (6 bases). V dropped 5 bases and J dropped 3 bases, with 13 bases sitting between them. Germline V gene sequence: CDR1 SQVTM, CDR2 ANQGSEA. The CDR3 consists of 13 residues. CDR3 region: CSVRTERDYGYTF. The CDR3 bases are TGCAGCGTTCGGACAGAGAGAGACTATGGCTACACCTTC.

The chain employs TRBV19 and TRBJ2-5, with a weak D call TRBD1 (6 bases). CDR1 and CDR2 (germline): LNHDA, SQIVND (reference sequence). V shed 5 bases and J shed 3 bases, with 13 bases lying between them. The CDR3 has 14 amino acids. This chain's CDR3 is CASSRRQDEETQYF. The CDR3 nucleotides are TGTGCCAGTAGTCGCCGACAGGACGAAGAGACCCAGTACTTC.

V and J are TRBV19 and TRBJ1-1; D remains unclear. The V and J ends lost 1 base and 5 bases respectively, with 8 bases between them. The CDR3 length is 13 residues. Germline V gives CDR1 LNHDA, CDR2 SQIVND (reference sequence). DNA for the CDR3: TGTGCCAGTAGTATAGGTGCGGGGACTGAAGCTTTCTTT. It is translated as CASSIGAGTEAFF. Complete variable domain (other parts from reference TRBV19 and TRBJ1-1): DGGITQSPKYLFRKEGQNVTLSCEQNLNHDAMYWYRQDPGQGLRLIYYSQIVNDFQKGDIAEGYSVSREKKESFPLTVTSAQKNPTAFYLCASSIGAGTEAFFGQGTRLTVV.

A few counts support this clone. Other DNA sequences in the sample encode the same CDR3. V is TRBV5-4 and J is TRBJ2-1; no clear D. In germline, CDR1 is SGHNT, CDR2 YYREEE (reference sequence). The V end was cut by 2 bases, the J end by 6 bases, with 6 bases between. The CDR3 sequence is 12 residues long. Written as DNA, the CDR3 is TGTGCCAGCAGCTTACGGAGCAATGAGCAGTTCTTC. It codes for CASSLRSNEQFF.

The chain combines TRBV27 with TRBJ2-2; the match to TRBD2 covers 11 bases. V shed 8 bases and J 0 bases; nucleotides not matched to a gene: 8. CDR1 and CDR2 (germline): MNHEY, SMNVEV (reference sequence). This CDR3 is built from 17 residues. The CDR3: CASAILAGEANTGELFF. CDR3 in DNA: TGTGCCAGCGCCATACTAGCGGGAGAAGCGAACACCGGGGAGCTGTTTTTT.

The chain combines TRBV6-5 with TRBJ2-7; 8 nucleotides align to TRBD1. V shed 2 bases, J shed 2 bases, and the junction held 5 bases outside the gene matches. Germline V gene data show CDR1 as MNHEY and CDR2 as SVGAGI. This CDR3 comprises 15 residues. This chain's CDR3 is CASSYRTGRPYEQYF. CDR3 sequence (DNA): TGTGCCAGCAGTTACCGGACAGGGAGGCCCTACGAGCAGTACTTC.

V and J are TRBV5-4 and TRBJ2-2; 8 nucleotides line up with TRBD2. CDR1 is SGHNT and CDR2 is YYREEE in the germline V gene (reference sequence). After removal of 9 bases from V and 4 bases from J, the junction contained 11 bases not matched to a gene. This CDR3 contains 15 residues. The DNA for the CDR3 is TGTGCCACCTCCCGGGGGGGGAGGAGCACCGGGGAGCTGTTTTTT. Its protein product is CATSRGGRSTGELFF.

This clone was counted a single time. The rearrangement links TRBV10-3 to TRBJ2-1; D remains unclear. The CDR3 sequence is 15 residues long. V was cut by 6 bases and J by 2 bases, with 14 bases left in between. Germline loops: CDR1 ENHRY, CDR2 SYGVKD. This CDR3 is CAIRQPFVAYNEQFF. The DNA for the CDR3 is TGTGCCATCAGACAGCCGTTTGTGGCCTACAATGAGCAGTTCTTC.

The V and J genes are TRBV12-3 or TRBV12-4 and TRBJ1-2, with unresolved D. V lost 4 bases and J 5 bases, leaving 8 bases between the germline ends. The CDR3 contains 12 residues. In DNA, the CDR3 is TGTGCCAGCAGTTACTCCAATTATGGCTACACCTTC. Its protein product is CASSYSNYGYTF.

The V gene is TRBV25-1, the J gene TRBJ1-2; 9 nucleotides align to TRBD1. This CDR3 spans 15 amino acids. The trim removed 1 base at V and 5 bases at J, leaving 5 bases unmatched. Germline CDR1 MGHDK, CDR2 SYGVNS. The CDR3 here is CASSESQGQGYGYTF. CDR3 DNA: TGTGCCAGCAGTGAATCCCAGGGACAGGGATATGGCTACACCTTC.

This chain joins TRBV30 and TRBJ2-1; a weak D match, TRBD1 (8 bases). CDR1 GTSNPN and CDR2 SVGIG come from the germline V gene (reference sequence). This CDR3 has 19 residues. V was clipped by 1 base and J by 0 bases, with 22 bases between them. The CDR3 coding sequence is TGTGCCTGGAGTGGAGCGGGACAGGCGGAGGTAAACTCCTACAATGAGCAGTTCTTC. Translation gives CAWSGAGQAEVNSYNEQFF.

The rearrangement joins TRBV25-1 to TRBJ1-3; weak D call: TRBD1 (6 bases). Germline loops: CDR1 MGHDK, CDR2 SYGVNS. Trimming removed 1 base at V and 4 bases at J, with 11 bases between. This CDR3 has 15 amino acids. The CDR3 loop is CASSEWGGLGNTIYF. CDR3 nucleotides: TGTGCCAGCAGTGAATGGGGGGGGCTCGGAAACACCATATATTTT. Filled out from reference TRBV25-1 and TRBJ1-3, the complete variable domain reads EADIYQTPRYLVIGTGKKITLECSQTMGHDKMYWYQQDPGMELHLIHYSYGVNSTEKGDLSSESTVSRIRTEHFPLTLESARPSHTSQYLCASSEWGGLGNTIYFGEGSWLTVV.

The chain links TRBV5-6 to TRBJ1-1; no definite D call. Trimming left V 0 bases short and J 0 bases short, with 12 bases between. The CDR3 has 16 amino acids. Germline V lookup: CDR1 SGHDT, CDR2 YYEEEE. CDR3 nucleotides: TGTGCCAGCAGCTTGGTCGGTCTCCGGGTGAACACTGAAGCTTTCTTT. It specifies CASSLVGLRVNTEAFF.

V is TRBV27 and J is TRBJ1-5; 7 nucleotides line up with TRBD1. CDR1 and CDR2 from the germline V gene are MNHEY and SMNVEV (reference sequence). V was pared by 5 bases and J by 2 bases, with 12 bases of the junction left unmatched. The CDR3 covers 17 residues. This CDR3 reads CASSLGGGPAGNQPQHF. In nucleotides, the CDR3 is TGTGCCAGCAGTCTAGGGGGCGGGCCCGCGGGCAATCAGCCCCAGCATTTT.

The V call is TRBV6-6, the J call TRBJ2-1; TRBD2 agrees at 7 bases. Germline V lookup: CDR1 MNHNY, CDR2 SVGAGI (reference sequence). The CDR3 consists of 16 residues. With V trimmed by 8 bases and J by 8 bases, 18 bases remained unmatched. The CDR3 coding sequence is TGTGCCAGCCAACGCGTGGGCGGGAGTGATGTGTATGAGCAGTTCTTC. This gives the protein CASQRVGGSDVYEQFF.

The chain carries TRBV11-3 and TRBJ2-2; D possibly corresponds to TRBD1 (6 bases). The V gene lost 5 bases and the J gene lost 7 bases, with 11 bases spanning the gap. The CDR3 covers 13 residues. The germline gives CDR1 SGHNT, CDR2 YENEEA. As DNA, the CDR3 is TGTGCCAGCAGCATACAGGGTCTCGGGGAGCTGTTTTTT. This sequence encodes CASSIQGLGELFF.

V is TRBV12-2 and J is TRBJ2-1; the tabulated D call, TRBD2, remains unverified against the DNA. TRBV12-2 is assigned pseudogene status. The CDR3 has 19 residues. The CDR3 region has the DNA TGTGCAAGTCGCAGCTCCGGGACTAGCGGGAAGAGCTCCTACAATGAGCAGTTCTTC. Amino acid sequence: CASRSSGTSGKSSYNEQFF.

The V gene is TRBV7-2, the J gene TRBJ2-1; 16 bases agree with TRBD2. This CDR3 is built from 19 residues. V shed 5 bases, J shed 9 bases, and the junction held 16 bases outside the gene matches. Germline V gives CDR1 SGHTA, CDR2 FQGNSA. In DNA, the CDR3 is TGTGCCAGCAGCCTCAACCCTACCGGGACTAGCGGGAGGGCCGTTGAGCAGTTCTTC. Translated, it gives CASSLNPTGTSGRAVEQFF. Based on the CDR3 plus reference TRBV7-2 and TRBJ2-1, the full variable domain is GAGVSQSPSNKVTEKGKDVELRCDPISGHTALYWYRQSLGQGLEFLIYFQGNSAPDKSGLPSDRFSAERTGGSVSTLTIQRTQQEDSAVYLCASSLNPTGTSGRAVEQFFGPGTRLTVL.